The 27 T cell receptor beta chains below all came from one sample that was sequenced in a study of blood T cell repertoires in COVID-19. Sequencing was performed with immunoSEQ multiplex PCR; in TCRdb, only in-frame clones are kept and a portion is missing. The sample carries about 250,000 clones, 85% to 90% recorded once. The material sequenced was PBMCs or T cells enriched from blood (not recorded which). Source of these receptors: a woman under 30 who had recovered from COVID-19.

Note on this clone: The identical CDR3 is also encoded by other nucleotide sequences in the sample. The CDR3 loop is CASSIQGNYGYTF. The CDR3, as DNA: TGTGCCAGTAGTATTCAGGGAAACTATGGCTACACCTTC. The gene calls are TRBV19 and TRBJ1-2; TRBD1 is a possible D gene (5 bases). The germline V gene has CDR1 LNHDA and CDR2 SQIVND (reference sequence). This CDR3 has 13 amino acids. Trimming took off 3 bases at V and 2 bases at J, with 7 bases between the two ends.

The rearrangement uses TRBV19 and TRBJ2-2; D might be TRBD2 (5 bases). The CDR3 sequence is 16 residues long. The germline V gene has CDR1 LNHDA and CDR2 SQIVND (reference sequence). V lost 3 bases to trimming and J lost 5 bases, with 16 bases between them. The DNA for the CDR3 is TGTGCCAGTAGTATCTTCCTAGCACCGGGTACCGGGGAGCTGTTTTTT. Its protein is CASSIFLAPGTGELFF.

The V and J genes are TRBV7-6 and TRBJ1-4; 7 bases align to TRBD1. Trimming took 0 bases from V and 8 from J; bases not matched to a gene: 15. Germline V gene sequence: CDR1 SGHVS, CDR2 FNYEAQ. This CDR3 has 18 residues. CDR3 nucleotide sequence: TGTGCCAGCAGCTTAGCCTGGGGTACAGGGGCCACTTTGGAAAAACTGTTTTTT. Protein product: CASSLAWGTGATLEKLFF.

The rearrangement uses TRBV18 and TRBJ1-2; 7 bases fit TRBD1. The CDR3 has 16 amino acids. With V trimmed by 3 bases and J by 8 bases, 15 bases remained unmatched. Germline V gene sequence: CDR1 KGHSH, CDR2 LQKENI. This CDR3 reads CASSPSMTGRGGGYTF. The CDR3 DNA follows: TGTGCCAGCTCACCTTCCATGACAGGGCGCGGAGGAGGCTACACCTTC.

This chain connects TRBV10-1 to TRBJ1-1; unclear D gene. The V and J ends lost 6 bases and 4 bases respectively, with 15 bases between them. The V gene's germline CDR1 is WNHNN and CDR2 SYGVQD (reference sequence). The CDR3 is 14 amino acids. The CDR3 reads CASSAAGWGTEAFF. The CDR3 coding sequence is TGCGCCAGCAGCGCTGCGGGGTGGGGCACTGAAGCTTTCTTT.

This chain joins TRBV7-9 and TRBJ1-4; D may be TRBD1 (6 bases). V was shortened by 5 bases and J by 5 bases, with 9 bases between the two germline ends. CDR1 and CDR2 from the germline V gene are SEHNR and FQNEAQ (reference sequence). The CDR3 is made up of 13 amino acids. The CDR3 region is CASSRTGNEKLFF. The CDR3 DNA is TGTGCCAGCAGCCGAACAGGGAATGAAAAACTGTTTTTT.

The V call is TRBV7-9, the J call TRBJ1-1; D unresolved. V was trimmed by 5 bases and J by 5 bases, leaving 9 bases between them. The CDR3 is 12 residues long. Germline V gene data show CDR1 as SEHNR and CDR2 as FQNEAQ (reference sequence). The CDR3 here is CASSALRTEAFF. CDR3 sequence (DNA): TGTGCCAGCAGCGCACTAAGGACTGAAGCTTTCTTT.

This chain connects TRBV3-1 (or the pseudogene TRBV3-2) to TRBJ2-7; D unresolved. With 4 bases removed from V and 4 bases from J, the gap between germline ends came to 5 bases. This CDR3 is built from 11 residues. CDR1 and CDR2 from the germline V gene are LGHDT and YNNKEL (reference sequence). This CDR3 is CASSLHYEQYF. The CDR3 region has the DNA TGTGCCAGCAGCCTCCATTACGAGCAGTACTTC.

The CDR3 nucleotides read TGTGCCAGCAGCTTGTGGGGACAGGGAACTAATGAAAAACTGTTTTTT. This translates into CASSLWGQGTNEKLFF. The chain carries TRBV11-2 and TRBJ1-4; 9 bases are a match to TRBD1. Losses at the gene ends were 3 bases for V and 1 base for J; bases not matched to a gene: 3. Germline-derived CDR1 and CDR2 are SGHAT and FQNNGV. The CDR3 extends over 16 amino acids.

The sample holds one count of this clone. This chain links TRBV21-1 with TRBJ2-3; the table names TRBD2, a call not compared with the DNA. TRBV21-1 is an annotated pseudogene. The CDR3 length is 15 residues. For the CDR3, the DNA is TGTGCCAGCAGGAACTCTGTCCTACGCACAGATACGCAGTATTTT. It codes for CASRNSVLRTDTQYF.

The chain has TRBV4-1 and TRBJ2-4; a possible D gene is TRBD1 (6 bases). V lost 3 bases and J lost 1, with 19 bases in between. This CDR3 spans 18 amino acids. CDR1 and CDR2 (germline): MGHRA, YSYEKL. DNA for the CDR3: TGCGCCAGCAGCCACGACCTCGCAGGGGTTACGGCCAAAAACATTCAGTACTTC. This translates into CASSHDLAGVTAKNIQYF.

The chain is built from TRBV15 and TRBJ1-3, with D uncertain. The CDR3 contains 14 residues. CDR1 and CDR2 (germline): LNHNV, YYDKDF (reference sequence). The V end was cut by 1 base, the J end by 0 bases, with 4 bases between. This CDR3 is CATSRVISGNTIYF. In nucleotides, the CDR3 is TGTGCCACCAGCAGAGTCATCTCTGGAAACACCATATATTTT.

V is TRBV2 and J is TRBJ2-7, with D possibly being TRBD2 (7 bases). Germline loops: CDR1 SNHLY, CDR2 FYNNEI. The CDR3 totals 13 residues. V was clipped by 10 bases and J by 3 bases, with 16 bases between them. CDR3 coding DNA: TGTGCCACCAGCGGGACATCTATCTACGAGCAGTACTTC. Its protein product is CATSGTSIYEQYF.

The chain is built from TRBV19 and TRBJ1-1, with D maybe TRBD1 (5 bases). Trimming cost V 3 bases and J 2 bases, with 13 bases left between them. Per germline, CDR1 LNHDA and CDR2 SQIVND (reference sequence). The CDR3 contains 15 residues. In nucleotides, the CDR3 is TGTGCCAGTAGTATCTATCGGGGGGGAAACACTGAAGCTTTCTTT. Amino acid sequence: CASSIYRGGNTEAFF.

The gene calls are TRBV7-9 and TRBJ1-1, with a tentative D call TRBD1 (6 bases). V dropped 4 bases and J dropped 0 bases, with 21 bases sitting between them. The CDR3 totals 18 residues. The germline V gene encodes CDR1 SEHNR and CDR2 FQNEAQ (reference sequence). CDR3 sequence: CASSYYPGRQGLNTEAFF. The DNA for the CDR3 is TGTGCCAGCAGCTACTACCCGGGAAGGCAGGGGTTGAACACTGAAGCTTTCTTT.

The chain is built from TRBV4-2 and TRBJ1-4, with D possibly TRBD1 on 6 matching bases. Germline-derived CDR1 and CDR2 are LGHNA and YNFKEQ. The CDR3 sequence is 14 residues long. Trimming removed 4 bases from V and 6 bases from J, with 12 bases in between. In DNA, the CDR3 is TGTGCCAGCAGCCGCGCAGAGGGGGATGAAAAACTGTTTTTT. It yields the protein CASSRAEGDEKLFF.

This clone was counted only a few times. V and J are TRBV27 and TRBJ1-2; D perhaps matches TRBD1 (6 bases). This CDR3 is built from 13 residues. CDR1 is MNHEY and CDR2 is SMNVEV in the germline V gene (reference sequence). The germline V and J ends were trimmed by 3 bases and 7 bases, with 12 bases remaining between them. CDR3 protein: CASSLSQGIGYTF. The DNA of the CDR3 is TGTGCCAGCAGTTTGTCACAGGGAATTGGCTACACCTTC.

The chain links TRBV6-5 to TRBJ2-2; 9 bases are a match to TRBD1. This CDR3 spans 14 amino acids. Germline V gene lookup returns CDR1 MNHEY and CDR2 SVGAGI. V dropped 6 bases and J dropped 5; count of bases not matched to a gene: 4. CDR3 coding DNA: TGTGCCAGCAGGTGGGACAGGGTAACCGGGGAGCTGTTTTTT. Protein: CASRWDRVTGELFF.

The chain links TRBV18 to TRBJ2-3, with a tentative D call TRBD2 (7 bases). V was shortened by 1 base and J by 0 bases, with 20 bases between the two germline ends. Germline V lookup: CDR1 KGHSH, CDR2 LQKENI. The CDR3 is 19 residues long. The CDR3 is CASSPRGSAGASSTDTQYF. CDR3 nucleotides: TGTGCCAGCTCACCACGGGGGTCGGCGGGGGCCTCTAGCACAGATACGCAGTATTTT.

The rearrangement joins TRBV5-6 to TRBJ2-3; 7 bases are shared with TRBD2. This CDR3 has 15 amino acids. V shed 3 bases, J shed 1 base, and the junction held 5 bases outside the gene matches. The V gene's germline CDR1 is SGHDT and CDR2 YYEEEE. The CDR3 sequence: CASSSTAGRTDTQYF. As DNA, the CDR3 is TGTGCCAGCAGCTCAACAGCGGGGCGCACAGATACGCAGTATTTT.

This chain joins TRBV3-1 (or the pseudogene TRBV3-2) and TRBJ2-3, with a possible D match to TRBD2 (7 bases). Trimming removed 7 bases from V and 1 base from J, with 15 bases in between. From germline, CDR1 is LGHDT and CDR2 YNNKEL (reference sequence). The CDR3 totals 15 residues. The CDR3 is CASTIGGGRTDTQYF. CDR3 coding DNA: TGTGCCAGCACCATAGGGGGGGGGCGCACAGATACGCAGTATTTT.

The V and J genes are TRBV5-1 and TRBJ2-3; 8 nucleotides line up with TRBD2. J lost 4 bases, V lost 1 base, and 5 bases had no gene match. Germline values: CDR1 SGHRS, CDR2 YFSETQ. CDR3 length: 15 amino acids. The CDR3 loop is CASSLRLAGADTQYF. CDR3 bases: TGCGCCAGCAGCTTGCGCCTAGCGGGCGCAGATACGCAGTATTTT.

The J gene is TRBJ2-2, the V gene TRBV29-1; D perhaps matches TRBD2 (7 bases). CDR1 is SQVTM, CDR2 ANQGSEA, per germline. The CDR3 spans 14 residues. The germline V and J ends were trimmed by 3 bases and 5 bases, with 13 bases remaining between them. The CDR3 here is CSVDGGPGTGELFF. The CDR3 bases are TGCAGCGTTGACGGGGGGCCGGGAACCGGGGAGCTGTTTTTT.

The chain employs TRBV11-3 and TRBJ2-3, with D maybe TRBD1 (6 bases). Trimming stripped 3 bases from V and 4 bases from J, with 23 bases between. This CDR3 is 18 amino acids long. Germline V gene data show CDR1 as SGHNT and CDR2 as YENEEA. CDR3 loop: CASSFQGSLGGLPDTQYF. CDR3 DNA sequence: TGTGCCAGCAGCTTCCAGGGGTCCCTGGGTGGCCTCCCAGATACGCAGTATTTT.

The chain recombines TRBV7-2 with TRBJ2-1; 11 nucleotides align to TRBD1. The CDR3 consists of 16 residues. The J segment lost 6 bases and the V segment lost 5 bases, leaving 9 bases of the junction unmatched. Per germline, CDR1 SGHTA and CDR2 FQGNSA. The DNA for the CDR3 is TGTGCCAGCAGCCCAGGACAGGGGGCGAAGGGCAATGAGCAGTTCTTC. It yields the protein CASSPGQGAKGNEQFF. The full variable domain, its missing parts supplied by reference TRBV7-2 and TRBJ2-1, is GAGVSQSPSNKVTEKGKDVELRCDPISGHTALYWYRQSLGQGLEFLIYFQGNSAPDKSGLPSDRFSAERTGGSVSTLTIQRTQQEDSAVYLCASSPGQGAKGNEQFFGPGTRLTVL.

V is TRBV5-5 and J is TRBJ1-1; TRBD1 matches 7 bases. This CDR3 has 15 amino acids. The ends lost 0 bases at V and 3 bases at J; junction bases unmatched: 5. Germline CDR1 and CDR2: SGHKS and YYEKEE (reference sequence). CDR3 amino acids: CASSLGVRGDTEAFF. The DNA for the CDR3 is TGTGCCAGCAGCTTGGGTGTCAGGGGGGACACTGAAGCTTTCTTT.

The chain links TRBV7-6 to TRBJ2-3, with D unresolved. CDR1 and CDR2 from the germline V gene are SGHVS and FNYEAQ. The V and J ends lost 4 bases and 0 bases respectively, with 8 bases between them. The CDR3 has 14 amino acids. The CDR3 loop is CASSSGSSTDTQYF. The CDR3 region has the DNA TGTGCCAGCAGCTCCGGTTCTAGCACAGATACGCAGTATTTT. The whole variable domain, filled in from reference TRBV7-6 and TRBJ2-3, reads GAGVSQSPRYKVTKRGQDVALRCDPISGHVSLYWYRQALGQGPEFLTYFNYEAQQDKSGLPNDRFSAERPEGSISTLTIQRTEQRDSAMYRCASSSGSSTDTQYFGPGTRLTVL.